These 25 T cell receptor beta chains were all obtained from the same sample, sequenced in a study of human T cells and chemical hapten exposure. MiXCR, applied by TCRdb to the RACE reads, yields one record per CDR3 protein. The sample has 100,000 to 150,000 distinct CDR3 sequences, roughly 13% seen once. This sample's time point: pre-sensitization, week 0. Indicated treatment: therapeutic diphenylcyclopropenone sensitization with weekly scalp DPC. The sample here was whole blood, taken in connection with sensitization to the hapten diphenylcyclopropenone (DPC). The receptors were sampled from a woman under 30 with alopecia areata. Some clones in this sample may be carry-over from other donors' samples.

This clonotype was found many times. The chain joins TRBV3-1 to TRBJ2-3; 14 bases are shared with TRBD2. V was pared by 4 bases and J by 6 bases, with 6 bases of the junction left unmatched. The CDR3 covers 16 residues. Germline V gives CDR1 LGHDT, CDR2 YNNKEL (reference sequence). For the CDR3, the DNA is TGTGCCAGCAGCCCCCGGACTAGCGGGGGGCCGGATACGCAGTATTTT. Its protein product is CASSPRTSGGPDTQYF.

V and J are TRBV28 and TRBJ1-2; D remains ambiguous. The ends were cut back, 11 bases at V and 2 bases at J, with 9 bases in the middle. The CDR3 runs to 11 residues. The germline CDR1 and CDR2 sequences are MDHEN and SYDVKM. The CDR3 DNA reads TGTGCCGGGGAAGACAACTATGGCTACACCTTC. It encodes CAGEDNYGYTF.

The V call is TRBV28, the J call TRBJ1-1, with D unresolved. Germline-derived CDR1 and CDR2 are MDHEN and SYDVKM. This CDR3 is built from 11 residues. Trimming took off 8 bases at V and 5 bases at J, with 9 bases between the two ends. The CDR3 region is CASGRRTEAFF. The CDR3 region has the DNA TGTGCCAGCGGGAGGAGAACTGAAGCTTTCTTT.

This clonotype was seen more than once but under ten times. The chain joins TRBV28 to TRBJ2-7; the D gene could be TRBD1 or TRBD2 (6 bases each). CDR1 is MDHEN, CDR2 SYDVKM, per germline. Deletions cut 6 bases from V and 5 bases from J, with 17 bases between. The CDR3 is 14 residues long. Here the CDR3 reads CASRTTGAVHEQYF. CDR3 DNA: TGTGCCAGCAGGACCACGGGGGCCGTCCACGAGCAGTACTTC.

This clonotype was detected a few times. The chain uses TRBV6-2 or TRBV6-3 and TRBJ2-5; 8 bases agree with TRBD1. V was pared by 5 bases and J by 2 bases, with 10 bases of the junction left unmatched. The germline gives CDR1 MNHEY, CDR2 SVGEGT. The length of the CDR3 is 16 residues. The CDR3 region is CASSQWTGLVQETQYF. The CDR3, as DNA: TGTGCCAGCAGTCAATGGACAGGGCTGGTTCAAGAGACCCAGTACTTC.

The gene calls are TRBV11-2 and TRBJ2-2, with no clear D. Germline V gives CDR1 SGHAT, CDR2 FQNNGV. The V end was cut by 5 bases, the J end by 5 bases, with 27 bases between. The CDR3 is made up of 19 amino acids. CDR3 protein: CASSRLLTVRTQTTGELFF. The DNA of the CDR3 is TGTGCCAGCAGCCGCCTCCTGACGGTCCGGACGCAGACTACCGGGGAGCTGTTTTTT.

The sample holds many counts of this clonotype. The chain employs TRBV10-3 and TRBJ2-1; perhaps D is TRBD1 or TRBD2 (5 bases each). The CDR3 is made up of 15 amino acids. With 9 bases removed from V and 0 bases from J, the gap between germline ends came to 15 bases. Germline V lookup: CDR1 ENHRY, CDR2 SYGVKD. The CDR3 DNA reads as TGTGCCATGGGGGTTTCCGAGAGCTCCTACAATGAGCAGTTCTTC. Protein sequence: CAMGVSESSYNEQFF.

This chain uses TRBV3-1 with TRBJ2-5; D might be TRBD2 (5 bases). This CDR3 spans 17 amino acids. From germline, CDR1 is LGHDT and CDR2 YNNKEL (reference sequence). Between the trimmed V and J ends, which lost 5 bases and 5 bases, there was a span of 24 bases. The CDR3 nucleotides read TGTGCCAGCAGCTACACCTTCTCTGCTCGCGGCGGGGAGACCCAGTACTTC. This encodes CASSYTFSARGGETQYF.

This clonotype was seen many times. The rearrangement uses TRBV6-4 and TRBJ2-1, with 7 bases that match TRBD2. CDR1 MRHNA and CDR2 SNTAGT come from the germline V gene. The CDR3 is 13 residues long. The V gene end was trimmed by 4 bases and the J gene end by 5 bases; junction bases not matched to a gene: 2. CDR3 protein: CASSAGTNNEQFF. In nucleotides, the CDR3 is TGTGCCAGCAGTGCCGGGACTAACAATGAGCAGTTCTTC.

The chain joins TRBV9 to TRBJ1-3; no definite D call. V lost 1 base and J 0 bases, leaving 5 bases between the germline ends. Germline assignment: CDR1 SGDLS and CDR2 YYNGEE. This CDR3 is built from 14 residues. The CDR3 reads CASSVLSSGNTIYF. The CDR3 DNA reads TGTGCCAGCAGCGTATTAAGCTCTGGAAACACCATATATTTT.

This clonotype was recorded at least ten times. V is TRBV2 and J is TRBJ2-7; 11 bases align to TRBD1. CDR1 and CDR2 (germline): SNHLY, FYNNEI. The V and J ends lost 3 bases and 3 bases, in that order; junction bases with no gene match: 7. The CDR3 runs 16 residues. Here the CDR3 reads CASSDPRGTGGYEQYF. The CDR3 DNA reads TGTGCCAGCAGTGACCCCAGAGGGACAGGGGGCTACGAGCAGTACTTC.

This clonotype was observed many times. V usage is TRBV9 and J usage is TRBJ1-2; 11 nucleotides line up with TRBD1. Germline CDR1 SGDLS, CDR2 YYNGEE. Trimming took 3 bases from V and 3 from J; bases not matched to a gene: 13. This CDR3 has 18 amino acids. The CDR3 DNA reads as TGTGCCAGCAGCGCCGCCGTTCGGACAGGGGGCTCCGACTATGGCTACACCTTC. Protein sequence: CASSAAVRTGGSDYGYTF.

CDR3 sequence (DNA): TGTGCCATCAGCCAAAACGGGGTCGAGCAGTACTTC. Its translation is CAISQNGVEQYF. The rearrangement uses TRBV10-3 and TRBJ2-7, with a weak D call TRBD2 (5 bases). The CDR3 contains 12 residues. Germline lookup yields CDR1 ENHRY and CDR2 SYGVKD. V dropped 6 bases and J dropped 6 bases, with 12 bases sitting between them.

There are a few counts of this clonotype. CDR3 in amino acids: CASSASGGQPQHF. CDR3 in DNA: TGTGCCAGTAGTGCCTCCGGGGGGCAGCCCCAGCATTTT. V and J are TRBV19 and TRBJ1-5, with D maybe TRBD1 (5 bases). The ends were cut back, 5 bases at V and 7 bases at J, with 12 bases in the middle. Germline CDR1 and CDR2: LNHDA and SQIVND (reference sequence). The CDR3 spans 13 residues.

The genes are TRBV6-5 and TRBJ2-3; TRBD2 matches at 9 bases. The V gene end was trimmed by 4 bases and the J gene end by 2 bases; junction bases not matched to a gene: 7. Germline-derived CDR1 and CDR2 are MNHEY and SVGAGI. The CDR3 has 16 amino acids. In DNA form, the CDR3 reads TGTGCCAGCAGTTCCCCGAGCGGGGGGACCACAGATACGCAGTATTTT. Its translation is CASSSPSGGTTDTQYF.

The chain links TRBV6-5 to TRBJ1-5; 7 bases agree with TRBD1. V dropped 5 bases and J dropped 3; count of bases not matched to a gene: 7. The germline V gene encodes CDR1 MNHEY and CDR2 SVGAGI. CDR3 length: 15 residues. CDR3 in amino acids: CASSPDRESNQPQHF. CDR3 coding DNA: TGTGCCAGCAGTCCCGACAGGGAATCCAATCAGCCCCAGCATTTT.

V usage is TRBV6-5 and J usage is TRBJ1-5; a possible D gene is TRBD1 (6 bases). This CDR3 is built from 15 residues. Trimming removed 6 bases at V and 7 bases at J, with 19 bases between. Per germline, CDR1 MNHEY and CDR2 SVGAGI. CDR3 sequence reads: CASSRGQWSGQPQHF. CDR3 bases: TGTGCCAGCAGCCGTGGACAGTGGTCTGGGCAGCCCCAGCATTTT.

This clonotype was recorded many times. The V and J genes are TRBV7-6 and TRBJ2-5; 10 nucleotides line up with TRBD2. V lost 5 bases to trimming and J lost 3 bases; unmatched junction nucleotides: 9. The CDR3 has 16 amino acids. In germline, CDR1 is SGHVS, CDR2 FNYEAQ. CDR3 coding DNA: TGTGCCAGCAGCCCTTATAGGACTAGCGGAGAAGAGACCCAGTACTTC. Translation gives CASSPYRTSGEETQYF.

Many counts were recorded for this clonotype. The chain recombines TRBV4-3 with TRBJ1-1, with 7 bases lining up with TRBD1. V gave up 3 bases and J gave up 0 bases; unmatched junction bases: 4. Germline values: CDR1 LGHNA, CDR2 YSLEER. The CDR3 totals 15 residues. CDR3 DNA: TGCGCCAGCAGCCAGGAACAGGGGATGAACACTGAAGCTTTCTTT. Protein product: CASSQEQGMNTEAFF.

This clonotype showed up many times. The chain recombines TRBV6-2 or TRBV6-3 with TRBJ1-4, with no clear D. Trimming took off 2 bases at V and 6 bases at J, with 16 bases between the two ends. The germline CDR1 and CDR2 sequences are MNHEY and SVGEGT. The CDR3 is 16 amino acids. The CDR3 nucleotides read TGTGCCAGCAGTTACGGCCGGTCCGTCCGAGATGAAAAACTGTTTTTT. It yields the protein CASSYGRSVRDEKLFF.

This clonotype has a count of ten or more. J is TRBJ1-4 and V is TRBV9; no definite D call. The CDR3 sequence is 14 residues long. The germline V gene has CDR1 SGDLS and CDR2 YYNGEE. The V end was cut by 2 bases, the J end by 0 bases, with 5 bases between. The CDR3 region is CASSVGSTNEKLFF. As DNA, the CDR3 is TGTGCCAGCAGCGTTGGTTCAACTAATGAAAAACTGTTTTTT. The full variable domain, rest sourced from reference TRBV9 and TRBJ1-4, is DSGVTQTPKHLITATGQRVTLRCSPRSGDLSVYWYQQSLDQGLQFLIQYYNGEERAKGNILERFSAQQFPDLHSELNLSSLELGDSALYFCASSVGSTNEKLFFGSGTQLSVL.

The V gene is TRBV19, the J gene TRBJ2-2, with D perhaps TRBD2 (5 bases). From germline, CDR1 is LNHDA and CDR2 SQIVND (reference sequence). This CDR3 is built from 14 residues. V shed 4 bases and J shed 1 base, with 7 bases lying between them. In DNA form, the CDR3 reads TGTGCCAGTAGTACCCGGGGGAACACCGGGGAGCTGTTTTTT. Protein product: CASSTRGNTGELFF. The full variable domain, rest sourced from reference TRBV19 and TRBJ2-2, is DGGITQSPKYLFRKEGQNVTLSCEQNLNHDAMYWYRQDPGQGLRLIYYSQIVNDFQKGDIAEGYSVSREKKESFPLTVTSAQKNPTAFYLCASSTRGNTGELFFGEGSRLTVL.

V usage is TRBV27 and J usage is TRBJ1-1, with a weak D call TRBD1 (5 bases). CDR3 length: 11 amino acids. Looked up from germline, CDR1 is MNHEY and CDR2 is SMNVEV (reference sequence). V lost 6 bases and J 4 bases, leaving 6 bases between the germline ends. CDR3 DNA: TGTGCCAGCAGGGGGCCCACTGAAGCTTTCTTT. This codes for CASRGPTEAFF.

This clonotype has more than one count but fewer than ten. The chain uses TRBV20-1 and TRBJ1-1, with 9 bases lining up with TRBD1. The length of the CDR3 is 14 residues. The ends lost 5 bases at V and 5 bases at J; junction bases unmatched: 9. Germline-derived CDR1 and CDR2 are DFQATT and SNEGSKA (reference sequence). In DNA, the CDR3 is TGCAGTGCTTTCCCCGGGACAGGGAGGACTGAAGCTTTCTTT. Translated, it gives CSAFPGTGRTEAFF.

The chain uses TRBV19 and TRBJ2-6, with D perhaps TRBD2 (5 bases). There are 16 residues in the CDR3. Per the germline V gene, CDR1 is LNHDA and CDR2 is SQIVND (reference sequence). V was trimmed by 10 bases and J by 1 base, leaving 17 bases between them. The CDR3 loop reads CATSKREKSGANVLTF. CDR3 DNA sequence: TGTGCCACATCGAAGAGGGAGAAGTCTGGGGCCAACGTCCTGACTTTC.